These 25 T cell receptor beta chains were sequenced from one sample in a study of blood T cells in healthy people across ages. It was with a sample-barcoded 5' primer and a J-beta primer mix that a second PCR of roughly 7 to 12 cycles was run. TCRdb fed the 5' RACE reads into MiXCR, producing one record per CDR3 protein. Of roughly 1.7 million distinct CDR3 sequences listed, about 35% are singletons. The sample comprised blood. These receptors all stem from a woman in her thirties in good health.

This chain uses TRBV10-3 with TRBJ2-3, with 7 positions matching TRBD1. The CDR3 spans 13 residues. V shed 10 bases and J 3 bases; nucleotides not matched to a gene: 7. CDR1 is ENHRY and CDR2 is SYGVKD in the germline V gene. The CDR3, as DNA: TGTGCCAGCACAGGGGTGGTAACAGATACGCAGTATTTT. Protein product: CASTGVVTDTQYF.

This clonotype turned up a few times. The chain employs TRBV30 and TRBJ1-2; D not certain. With 1 base removed from V and 8 bases from J, the gap between germline ends came to 11 bases. The CDR3 sequence is 12 residues long. CDR1 and CDR2 from the germline V gene are GTSNPN and SVGIG (reference sequence). CDR3 region: CAWSDNSVGYTF. Written as DNA, the CDR3 is TGTGCCTGGAGTGATAATTCGGTGGGCTACACCTTC.

The chain employs TRBV7-9 and TRBJ2-5; 8 bases map to TRBD1. The V segment lost 11 bases and the J segment 0 bases; nucleotides outside the gene matches: 2. The CDR3 has 12 residues. Per the germline V gene, CDR1 is SEHNR and CDR2 is FQNEAQ (reference sequence). Written as DNA, the CDR3 is TGTGCCGGGGGACAGGACCAAGAGACCCAGTACTTC. Amino acids: CAGGQDQETQYF.

The CDR3 DNA reads as TGTGCCATCAGGGGGCACTACACCGGGGAGCTGTTTTTT. Translating it yields CAIRGHYTGELFF. The chain links TRBV10-3 to TRBJ2-2; TRBD1 is a possible D gene (5 bases). The CDR3 spans 13 residues. V was trimmed by 6 bases and J by 3 bases, leaving 8 bases between them. Germline V gives CDR1 ENHRY, CDR2 SYGVKD.

This chain links TRBV2 with TRBJ2-7, with unresolved D. CDR1 is SNHLY and CDR2 is FYNNEI in the germline V gene. Trimming shortened V by 4 bases and J by 0 bases, and 7 bases separated the two germline ends. This CDR3 has 13 amino acids. This CDR3 reads CASSVAASYEQYF. In nucleotides, the CDR3 is TGTGCCAGCAGTGTAGCAGCCTCCTACGAGCAGTACTTC.

This sequence joins TRBV20-1 and TRBJ1-2; D is unresolved. The germline V and J ends were trimmed by 6 bases and 6 bases, with 17 bases remaining between them. The CDR3 contains 13 residues. From germline, CDR1 is DFQATT and CDR2 SNEGSKA (reference sequence). Here the CDR3 reads CSASETMGDGYTF. The CDR3 nucleotides are TGCAGTGCCTCTGAGACGATGGGAGATGGCTACACCTTC.

This clonotype was observed a handful of times. The V gene is TRBV19, the J gene TRBJ2-1, with D tentatively TRBD2 (5 bases). Trimming took 7 bases from V and 1 from J, leaving 8 bases between them. The CDR3 has 13 amino acids. Germline V gene lookup returns CDR1 LNHDA and CDR2 SQIVND (reference sequence). The CDR3 coding sequence is TGTGCCAGTATGGGAGAATCCTACAATGAGCAGTTCTTC. This translates into CASMGESYNEQFF.

A few counts support this clonotype. The chain employs TRBV7-2 and TRBJ2-7, with 7 bases identical to TRBD1. CDR3 length: 14 amino acids. Looked up from germline, CDR1 is SGHTA and CDR2 is FQGNSA. V shed 3 bases, J shed 5 bases, and the junction held 7 bases outside the gene matches. This CDR3 reads CASSLGTAYNEQYF. The CDR3, as DNA: TGTGCCAGCAGCTTGGGGACAGCTTATAACGAGCAGTACTTC. The full variable domain, in which reference TRBV7-2 and TRBJ2-7 provide the parts outside the CDR3, is GAGVSQSPSNKVTEKGKDVELRCDPISGHTALYWYRQSLGQGLEFLIYFQGNSAPDKSGLPSDRFSAERTGGSVSTLTIQRTQQEDSAVYLCASSLGTAYNEQYFGPGTRLTVT.

This clonotype occurred a few times. The rearrangement links TRBV24-1 to TRBJ2-2; 7 bases match TRBD1. The CDR3 spans 13 residues. With 9 bases clipped from V and 7 bases from J, the junction kept 7 bases outside the gene matches. CDR1 KGHDR and CDR2 SFDVKD come from the germline V gene. CDR3 nucleotides: TGTGCCACCCGGGGACAGTTAAGCGGGGAGCTGTTTTTT. This translates into CATRGQLSGELFF.

This clonotype was counted many times. The CDR3: CSAMTGPQETQYF. Written as DNA, the CDR3 is TGCAGCGCCATGACAGGGCCTCAAGAGACCCAGTACTTC. The chain has TRBV29-1 and TRBJ2-5, with 7 bases matching TRBD1. The junction had 7 bases not matched to a gene; V was cut back by 7 bases and J by 2 bases. Germline CDR1 reads SQVTM; CDR2 reads ANQGSEA. This CDR3 is built from 13 residues.

This clonotype was counted a few times. The rearrangement joins TRBV6-5 to TRBJ2-7; a possible D gene is TRBD2 (7 bases). Per the germline V gene, CDR1 is MNHEY and CDR2 is SVGAGI. The CDR3 is 14 residues long. Trimming pared 8 bases from V and 6 bases from J, leaving 20 bases between. The CDR3, as DNA: TGTGCCAGCCGGCGAGGGGGGGGCCGCCCCGAGCAGTACTTC. As protein: CASRRGGGRPEQYF.

This clonotype was detected a few times. The chain joins TRBV3-1 to TRBJ2-1, with 10 bases identical to TRBD2. The V gene end was trimmed by 6 bases and the J gene end by 9 bases; junction bases not matched to a gene: 11. Germline V CDR1 and CDR2: LGHDT, YNNKEL (reference sequence). This CDR3 is 15 amino acids long. CDR3 DNA: TGTGCCAGCAGGAGCAGACTAGCGGGCGATGTTGAGCAGTTCTTC. It specifies CASRSRLAGDVEQFF.

The chain joins TRBV10-3 to TRBJ2-4; no definite D call. The end of the DNA aligns better with TRBJ2-7, so the J call may be wrong. Per germline, CDR1 ENHRY and CDR2 SYGVKD. The CDR3 has 13 residues. The CDR3 nucleotides read TGTGCCATCAGTGAGTTCCAAAACTACGAGCAGTACTTC. This encodes CAISEFQNYEQYF.

V and J are TRBV11-2 and TRBJ2-7, with TRBD2 identical over 7 bases. V lost 4 bases and J lost 5; bases outside the gene matches: 8. The CDR3 is 14 amino acids. Per germline, CDR1 SGHAT and CDR2 FQNNGV. DNA of the CDR3: TGTGCCAGCAGCTCTGGGGAGGGTGGGGACGAGCAGTACTTC. It yields the protein CASSSGEGGDEQYF.

This chain uses TRBV3-1 with TRBJ2-1, with a tentative D call TRBD2 (6 bases). CDR1 and CDR2 (germline): LGHDT, YNNKEL (reference sequence). Trimming removed 4 bases from V and 2 bases from J, with 12 bases in between. The CDR3 covers 15 residues. As DNA, the CDR3 is TGTGCCAGCAGCCTCCGAGGGAGGCCCTACAATGAGCAGTTCTTC. Its protein product is CASSLRGRPYNEQFF.

This clonotype was counted ten times or more. This sequence joins TRBV29-1 and TRBJ2-1, with unresolved D. Trimming pared 7 bases from V and 6 bases from J, leaving 19 bases between. The CDR3 runs to 14 residues. Germline lookup yields CDR1 SQVTM and CDR2 ANQGSEA. The chain's CDR3 is CSADGTERGNEQFF. CDR3 DNA sequence: TGCAGCGCGGACGGTACAGAACGAGGCAATGAGCAGTTCTTC.

This clonotype appeared many times. The V and J genes are TRBV4-1 and TRBJ2-7, with 10 bases that match TRBD2. Germline lookup yields CDR1 MGHRA and CDR2 YSYEKL. This CDR3 is 16 amino acids long. V trimming: 0 bases; J trimming: 4 bases; junction bases outside the gene matches: 6. CDR3 DNA sequence: TGCGCCAGCAGCCAAGATTCGACTAGCGGGTTTTACGAGCAGTACTTC. Translation: CASSQDSTSGFYEQYF.

As concerns this clonotype: This sequence may be a read error, since a much larger clone differs from it by one base. The CDR3 spells CGVDRDGEQYF. The CDR3 DNA reads as TGCGGCGTTGACAGGGATGGTGAGCAGTACTTC. The chain carries TRBV29-1 and TRBJ2-5; 7 positions match TRBD1. This CDR3 has 11 residues. Per the germline V gene, CDR1 is SQVTM and CDR2 is ANQGSEA.

J is TRBJ2-7 and V is TRBV2; 9 bases match TRBD1. Germline V gene data show CDR1 as SNHLY and CDR2 as FYNNEI. V lost 6 bases and J lost 3; bases outside the gene matches: 9. The CDR3 spans 15 residues. Written as DNA, the CDR3 is TGTGCCAGCAGCTATTTCGGGACAGGGAACTACGAGCAGTACTTC. It specifies CASSYFGTGNYEQYF.

The chain carries TRBV4-1 and TRBJ1-1; weak D call: TRBD1 (5 bases). The germline V gene has CDR1 MGHRA and CDR2 YSYEKL. Between the trimmed V and J ends, which lost 3 bases and 5 bases, there was a span of 13 bases. The CDR3 totals 14 residues. CDR3 sequence (DNA): TGCGCCAGCAGCCAGGGACTCCAAAGGACTGAAGCTTTCTTT. Its protein is CASSQGLQRTEAFF.

This clonotype was counted between two and nine times. The chain has TRBV5-1 and TRBJ2-1, with 13 bases that match TRBD2. V trimming: 5 bases; J trimming: 5 bases; junction bases outside the gene matches: 10. This CDR3 contains 17 residues. Germline CDR1 reads SGHRS; CDR2 reads YFSETQ. In DNA, the CDR3 is TGCGCCAGCAGACTAGCGGGAGGGCCGACGTCCCACAATGAGCAGTTCTTC. The encoded protein is CASRLAGGPTSHNEQFF.

This chain links TRBV6-2 or TRBV6-3 with TRBJ2-7; 9 bases map to TRBD2. Trimming took 7 bases from V and 5 from J; bases not matched to a gene: 15. CDR3 length: 16 residues. Germline V lookup: CDR1 MNHEY, CDR2 SVGEGT. CDR3 DNA sequence: TGTGCCAGCACCACTATACCGGGACTAGCCGCCCACGAGCAGTACTTC. Residues: CASTTIPGLAAHEQYF.

V usage is TRBV20-1 and J usage is TRBJ2-3, with D perhaps matching TRBD1 or TRBD2 (5 bases each). The CDR3 is 12 residues long. V was cut by 8 bases and J by 3 bases, with 12 bases left in between. Germline CDR1 and CDR2: DFQATT and SNEGSKA (reference sequence). The CDR3 DNA sequence: TGCAGTACGGACGGGGCGACAGATACGCAGTATTTT. This encodes CSTDGATDTQYF.

CDR3 sequence reads: CASNSRFKETQYF. CDR3 DNA: TGTGCCAGCAACAGCCGGTTCAAAGAGACCCAGTACTTC. The J gene is TRBJ2-5, the V gene TRBV6-1; D not certain. Germline loops: CDR1 MNHNS, CDR2 SASEGT. Between the trimmed V and J ends, which lost 7 bases and 3 bases, there was a span of 12 bases. This CDR3 region has 13 residues.

This clonotype was detected a few times. The chain recombines TRBV20-1 with TRBJ2-1; 12 bases align to TRBD2. The trim removed 1 base at V and 2 bases at J, leaving 3 bases unmatched. The CDR3 covers 16 residues. Germline lookup yields CDR1 DFQATT and CDR2 SNEGSKA (reference sequence). The CDR3 loop is CSARALAGGAYNEQFF. The CDR3 nucleotides read TGCAGTGCTAGAGCCCTAGCGGGAGGGGCCTACAATGAGCAGTTCTTC.